These 9 T cell receptor beta chains came from one sample sequenced in a study of shared clonotypes between healthy human individuals. Sequencing was performed with immunoSEQ multiplex PCR; in TCRdb, only in-frame clones are kept and a portion is missing. Here the sample spans about 2.4 million clones, 93% being singletons. The sample comprised naive CD4+ T cells from PBMCs. The subset is: CD45RA+ positively selected. All receptors derive from a man younger than 35 in good health. Some clones in this sample may be carry-over from other donors' samples.

The chain has TRBV7-9 and TRBJ2-1; D is perhaps TRBD1 (7 bases). There are 15 residues in the CDR3. The ends were cut back, 5 bases at V and 15 bases at J, with 26 bases in the middle. Per germline, CDR1 SEHNR and CDR2 FQNEAQ (reference sequence). Here the CDR3 DNA reads TGTGCCAGCAGCCCCCAGGGGGTGGGGGGCGATCTTCCGTTCTTC. Amino acid sequence: CASSPQGVGGDLPFF.

The rearrangement joins TRBV10-3 to TRBJ2-7; 10 nucleotides align to TRBD2. V shed 2 bases, J shed 4 bases, and the junction held 5 bases outside the gene matches. The germline gives CDR1 ENHRY, CDR2 SYGVKD. The CDR3 has 15 amino acids. In nucleotides, the CDR3 is TGTGCCATCAGTGAGAGAATAGCGGGAGGATACGAGCAGTACTTC. It specifies CAISERIAGGYEQYF.

This chain joins TRBV7-9 and TRBJ1-1, with D hard to call. Deletions cut 0 bases from V and 3 bases from J, with 5 bases between. Looked up from germline, CDR1 is SEHNR and CDR2 is FQNEAQ (reference sequence). The CDR3 spans 13 residues. CDR3 bases: TGTGCCAGCAGCTTAGCGGAGGACACTGAAGCTTTCTTT. Translated, it gives CASSLAEDTEAFF.

CDR3 residues: CASSLEFQETQYF. The CDR3 DNA reads as TGTGCCAGCAGCTTAGAGTTCCAAGAGACCCAGTACTTC. The chain uses TRBV7-8 and TRBJ2-5; D gene ambiguous. Germline V gene lookup returns CDR1 SGHVS and CDR2 FQNEAQ. The CDR3 is 13 amino acids. V was pared by 1 base and J by 1 base, with 4 bases between.

The rearrangement joins TRBV28 to TRBJ2-7, with no clear D. This CDR3 is built from 16 residues. Trimming took off 3 bases at V and 0 bases at J, with 15 bases between the two ends. In germline, CDR1 is MDHEN, CDR2 SYDVKM. The CDR3 nucleotides are TGTGCCAGCAGTTTTGGTGCTTTGGGCAGCTCCTACGAGCAGTACTTC. Residues: CASSFGALGSSYEQYF.

The genes are TRBV19 and TRBJ2-7; possible D gene TRBD1, 5 bases. The CDR3 runs to 15 residues. Germline loops: CDR1 LNHDA, CDR2 SQIVND (reference sequence). V lost 1 base and J lost 4, with 14 bases in between. The DNA for the CDR3 is TGTGCCAGTAGTATAGCGGCAGGGCACAAATACGAGCAGTACTTC. Its protein product is CASSIAAGHKYEQYF.

This chain links TRBV18 with TRBJ2-5; 11 nucleotides match TRBD2. There are 15 residues in the CDR3. Germline V lookup: CDR1 KGHSH, CDR2 LQKENI. The V segment lost 1 base and the J segment 8 bases; nucleotides outside the gene matches: 6. The CDR3 loop is CASSPLGTSGITQYF. CDR3 sequence (DNA): TGTGCCAGCTCACCACTTGGGACTAGCGGTATAACCCAGTACTTC.

This chain uses TRBV7-3 with TRBJ2-1; 12 bases align to TRBD2. The CDR3 sequence is 19 residues long. Germline V gives CDR1 SGHTA, CDR2 FQGTGA. The ends lost 3 bases at V and 7 bases at J; junction bases unmatched: 16. The CDR3 is CASSFKIFRTSGEWNEQFF. The DNA for the CDR3 is TGTGCCAGCAGCTTTAAAATCTTTAGGACTAGCGGGGAGTGGAATGAGCAGTTCTTC.

V gene TRBV28 combines with J gene TRBJ2-6; no definite D call. CDR1 is MDHEN and CDR2 is SYDVKM in the germline V gene. The V end was cut by 3 bases, the J end by 0 bases, with 6 bases between. The CDR3 is made up of 15 amino acids. The DNA for the CDR3 is TGTGCCAGCAGTTTTTACAGCTCTGGGGCCAACGTCCTGACTTTC. It encodes CASSFYSSGANVLTF. Together with reference TRBV28 and TRBJ2-6, the CDR3 gives the full variable domain: DVKVTQSSRYLVKRTGEKVFLECVQDMDHENMFWYRQDPGLGLRLIYFSYDVKMKEKGDIPEGYSVSREKKERFSLILESASTNQTSMYLCASSFYSSGANVLTFGAGSRLTVL.